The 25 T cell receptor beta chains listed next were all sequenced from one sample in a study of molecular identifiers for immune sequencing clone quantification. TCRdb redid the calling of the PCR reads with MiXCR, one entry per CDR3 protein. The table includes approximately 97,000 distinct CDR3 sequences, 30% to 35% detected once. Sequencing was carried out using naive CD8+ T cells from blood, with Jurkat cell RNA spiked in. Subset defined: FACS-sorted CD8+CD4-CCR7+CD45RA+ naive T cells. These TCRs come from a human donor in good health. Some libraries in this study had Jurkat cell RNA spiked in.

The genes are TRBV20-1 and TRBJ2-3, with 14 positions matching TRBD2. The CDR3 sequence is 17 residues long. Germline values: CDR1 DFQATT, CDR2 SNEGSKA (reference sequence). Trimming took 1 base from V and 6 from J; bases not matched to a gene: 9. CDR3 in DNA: TGCAGTGCTAGAGCTCAGACTAGCGGGAGGGCCTTGGATACGCAGTATTTT. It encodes CSARAQTSGRALDTQYF.

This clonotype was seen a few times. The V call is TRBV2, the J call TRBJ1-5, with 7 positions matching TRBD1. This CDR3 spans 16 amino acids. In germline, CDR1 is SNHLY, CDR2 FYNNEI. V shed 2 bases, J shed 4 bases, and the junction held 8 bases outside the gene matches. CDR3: CASSETRTGLNQPQHF. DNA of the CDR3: TGTGCCAGCAGTGAAACCCGGACAGGATTGAATCAGCCCCAGCATTTT. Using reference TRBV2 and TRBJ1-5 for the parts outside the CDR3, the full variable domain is EPEVTQTPSHQVTQMGQEVILRCVPISNHLYFYWYRQILGQKVEFLVSFYNNEISEKSEIFDDQFSVERPDGSNFTLKIRSTKLEDSAMYFCASSETRTGLNQPQHFGDGTRLSIL.

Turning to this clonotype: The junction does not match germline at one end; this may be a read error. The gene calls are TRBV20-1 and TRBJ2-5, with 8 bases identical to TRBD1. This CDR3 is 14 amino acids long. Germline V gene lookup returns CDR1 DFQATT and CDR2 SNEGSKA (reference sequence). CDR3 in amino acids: CSATPRGLQETQCF. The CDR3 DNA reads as TGCAGTGCTACCCCCAGGGGGCTCCAAGAGACCCAGTGCTTC.

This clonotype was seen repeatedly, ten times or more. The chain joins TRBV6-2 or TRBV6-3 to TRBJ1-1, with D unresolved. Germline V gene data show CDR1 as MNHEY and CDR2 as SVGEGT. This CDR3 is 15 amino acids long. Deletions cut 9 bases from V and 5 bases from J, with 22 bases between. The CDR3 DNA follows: TGTGCCAGTTCGGCAGTCGGGTCGTCGGGTACTGAAGCTTTCTTT. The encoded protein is CASSAVGSSGTEAFF.

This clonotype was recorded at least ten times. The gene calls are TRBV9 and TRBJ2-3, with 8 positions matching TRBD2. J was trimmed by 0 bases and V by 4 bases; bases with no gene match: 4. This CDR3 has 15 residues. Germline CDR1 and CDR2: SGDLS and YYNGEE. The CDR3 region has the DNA TGTGCCAGCAGCCCGAGCGGGAGAAGCACAGATACGCAGTATTTT. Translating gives CASSPSGRSTDTQYF.

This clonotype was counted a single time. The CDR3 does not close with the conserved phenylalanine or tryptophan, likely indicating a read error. The CDR3 nucleotides read TGTGCCAGCAGTGAATATACTCCGGGACCTAGCACAGATACGCAGTATCTT. It specifies CASSEYTPGPSTDTQYL. The chain links TRBV25-1 to TRBJ2-3; D possibly matches TRBD1 or TRBD2 (5 bases each). The CDR3 has 17 amino acids. V lost 0 bases, J lost 0 bases, and 13 bases lay in between. The germline CDR1 and CDR2 sequences are MGHDK and SYGVNS.

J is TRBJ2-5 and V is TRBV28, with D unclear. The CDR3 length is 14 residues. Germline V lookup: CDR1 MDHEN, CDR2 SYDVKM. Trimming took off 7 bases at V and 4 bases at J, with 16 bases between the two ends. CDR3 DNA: TGTGCCAGCAACCCCCGACAAATCCTAGAGACCCAGTACTTC. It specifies CASNPRQILETQYF.

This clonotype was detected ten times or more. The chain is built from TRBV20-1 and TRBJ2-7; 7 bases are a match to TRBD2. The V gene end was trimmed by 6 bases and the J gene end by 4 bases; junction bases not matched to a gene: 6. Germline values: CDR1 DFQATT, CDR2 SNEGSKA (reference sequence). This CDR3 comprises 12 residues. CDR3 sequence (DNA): TGCAGTGCCAGTATCGGGGGGTACGAGCAGTACTTC. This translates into CSASIGGYEQYF.

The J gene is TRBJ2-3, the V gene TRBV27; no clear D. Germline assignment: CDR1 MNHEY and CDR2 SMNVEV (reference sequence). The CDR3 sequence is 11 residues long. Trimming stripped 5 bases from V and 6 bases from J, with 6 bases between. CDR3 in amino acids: CASSHVDTQYF. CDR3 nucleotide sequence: TGTGCCAGCAGTCACGTTGATACGCAGTATTTT.

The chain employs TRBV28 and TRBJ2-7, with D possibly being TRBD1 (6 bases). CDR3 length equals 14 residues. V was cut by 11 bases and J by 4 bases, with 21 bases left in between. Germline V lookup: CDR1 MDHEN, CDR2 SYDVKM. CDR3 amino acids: CAAASQNREYEQYF. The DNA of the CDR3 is TGTGCCGCAGCGAGTCAGAACAGGGAGTACGAGCAGTACTTC.

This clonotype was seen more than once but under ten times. The CDR3 coding sequence is TGTGCCAGCTCAAGACAGGGTGGGGGCGAGCAGTACTTC. It specifies CASSRQGGGEQYF. The chain is built from TRBV18 and TRBJ2-7; TRBD1 aligns across 7 bases. The length of the CDR3 is 13 residues. V shed 5 bases and J 6 bases; nucleotides not matched to a gene: 7. The germline gives CDR1 KGHSH, CDR2 LQKENI.

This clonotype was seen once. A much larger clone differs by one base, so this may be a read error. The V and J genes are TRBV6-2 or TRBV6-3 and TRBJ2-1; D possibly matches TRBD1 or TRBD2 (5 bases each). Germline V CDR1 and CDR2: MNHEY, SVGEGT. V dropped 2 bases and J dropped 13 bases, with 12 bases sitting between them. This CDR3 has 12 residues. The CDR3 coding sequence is TGTGCCAGCAGTTACGGTGGGGGTATCCAGTTCTTC. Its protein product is CASSYGGGIQFF.

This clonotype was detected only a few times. The chain's CDR3 is CASSQKLAGGQETQYF. The CDR3 DNA follows: TGCGCCAGCAGCCAAAAACTAGCGGGAGGGCAAGAGACCCAGTACTTC. The chain recombines TRBV4-3 with TRBJ2-5, with TRBD2 identical over 13 bases. There are 16 residues in the CDR3. The V gene's germline CDR1 is LGHNA and CDR2 YSLEER. V lost 2 bases and J lost 2; bases outside the gene matches: 2.

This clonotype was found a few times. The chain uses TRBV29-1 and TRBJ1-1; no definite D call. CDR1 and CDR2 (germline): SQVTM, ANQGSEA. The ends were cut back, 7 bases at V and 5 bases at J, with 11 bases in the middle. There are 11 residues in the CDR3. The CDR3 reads CSAYDGTEAFF. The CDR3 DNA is TGCAGCGCCTACGACGGGACTGAAGCTTTCTTT.

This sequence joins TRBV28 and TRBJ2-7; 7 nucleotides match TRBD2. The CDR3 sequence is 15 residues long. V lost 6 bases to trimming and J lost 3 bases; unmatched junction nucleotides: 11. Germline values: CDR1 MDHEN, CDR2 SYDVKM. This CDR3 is CASRDGRETLYEQYF. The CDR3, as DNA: TGTGCCAGCAGGGATGGGCGGGAGACACTCTACGAGCAGTACTTC.

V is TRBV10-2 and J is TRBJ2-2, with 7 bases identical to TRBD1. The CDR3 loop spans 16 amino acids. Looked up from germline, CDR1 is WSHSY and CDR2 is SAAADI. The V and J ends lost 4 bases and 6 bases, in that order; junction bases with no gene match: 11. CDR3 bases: TGCGCCAGCAGTGGAGGGACAGTGATTTACGCCGGGGAGCTGTTTTTT. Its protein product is CASSGGTVIYAGELFF.

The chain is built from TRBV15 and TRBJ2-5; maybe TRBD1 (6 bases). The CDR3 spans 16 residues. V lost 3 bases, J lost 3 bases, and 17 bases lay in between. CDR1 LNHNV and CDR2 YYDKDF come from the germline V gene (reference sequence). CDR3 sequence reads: CATSSPFGTYEETQYF. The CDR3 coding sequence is TGTGCCACCAGCAGCCCATTCGGGACATACGAAGAGACCCAGTACTTC.

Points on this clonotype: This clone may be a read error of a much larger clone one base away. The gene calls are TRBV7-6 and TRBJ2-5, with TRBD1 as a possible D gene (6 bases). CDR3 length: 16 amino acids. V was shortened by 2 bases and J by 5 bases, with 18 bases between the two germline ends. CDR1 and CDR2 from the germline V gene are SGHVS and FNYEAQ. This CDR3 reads CASSLWSRGEWETQYF. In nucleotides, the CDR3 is TGTGCCAGCAGCTTATGGTCCAGGGGCGAGTGGGAGACCCAGTACTTC.

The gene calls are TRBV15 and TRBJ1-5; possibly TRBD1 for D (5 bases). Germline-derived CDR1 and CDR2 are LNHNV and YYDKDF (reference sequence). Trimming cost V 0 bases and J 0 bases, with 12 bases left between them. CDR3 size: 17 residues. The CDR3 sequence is CATSRDFGDASNQPQHF. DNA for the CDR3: TGTGCCACCAGCAGAGATTTTGGGGACGCTAGCAATCAGCCCCAGCATTTT. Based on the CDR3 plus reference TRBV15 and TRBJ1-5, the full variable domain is DAMVIQNPRYQVTQFGKPVTLSCSQTLNHNVMYWYQQKSSQAPKLLFHYYDKDFNNEADTPDNFQSRRPNTSFCFLDIRSPGLGDTAMYLCATSRDFGDASNQPQHFGDGTRLSIL.

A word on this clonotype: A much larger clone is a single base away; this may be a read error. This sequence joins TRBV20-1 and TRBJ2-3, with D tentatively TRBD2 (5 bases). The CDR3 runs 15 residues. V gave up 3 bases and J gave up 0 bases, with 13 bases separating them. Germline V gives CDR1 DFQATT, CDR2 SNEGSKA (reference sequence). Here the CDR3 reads CSASGSGESTDTQYF. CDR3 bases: TGCAGTGCTAGTGGTTCTGGGGAGAGCACAGATACGCAGTATTTT.

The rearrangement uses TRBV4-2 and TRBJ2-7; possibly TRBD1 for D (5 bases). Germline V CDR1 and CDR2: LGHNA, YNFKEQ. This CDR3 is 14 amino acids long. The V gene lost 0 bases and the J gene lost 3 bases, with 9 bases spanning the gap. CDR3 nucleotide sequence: TGTGCCAGCAGCCAAGATTGGGGCAGCTACGAGCAGTACTTC. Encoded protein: CASSQDWGSYEQYF.

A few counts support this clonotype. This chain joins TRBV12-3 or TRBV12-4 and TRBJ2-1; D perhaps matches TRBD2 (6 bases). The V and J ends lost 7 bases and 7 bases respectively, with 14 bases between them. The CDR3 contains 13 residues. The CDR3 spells CASTIGTVNEQFF. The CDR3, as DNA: TGTGCCAGCACCATAGGGACTGTTAATGAGCAGTTCTTC.

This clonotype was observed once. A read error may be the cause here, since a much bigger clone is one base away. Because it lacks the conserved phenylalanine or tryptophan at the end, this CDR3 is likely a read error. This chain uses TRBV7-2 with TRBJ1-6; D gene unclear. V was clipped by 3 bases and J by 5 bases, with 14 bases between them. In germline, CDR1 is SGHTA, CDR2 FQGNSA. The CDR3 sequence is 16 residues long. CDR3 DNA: TGTGCCAGCAGCTTCATCTTTGGGGAAAATAATTCACCCCTCCACTAT. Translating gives CASSFIFGENNSPLHY.

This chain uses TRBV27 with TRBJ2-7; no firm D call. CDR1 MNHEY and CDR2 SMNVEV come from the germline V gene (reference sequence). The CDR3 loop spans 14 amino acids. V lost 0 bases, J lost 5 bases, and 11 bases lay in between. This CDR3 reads CASSLSSGPHEQYF. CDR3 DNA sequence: TGTGCCAGCAGTTTATCATCCGGGCCCCACGAGCAGTACTTC.

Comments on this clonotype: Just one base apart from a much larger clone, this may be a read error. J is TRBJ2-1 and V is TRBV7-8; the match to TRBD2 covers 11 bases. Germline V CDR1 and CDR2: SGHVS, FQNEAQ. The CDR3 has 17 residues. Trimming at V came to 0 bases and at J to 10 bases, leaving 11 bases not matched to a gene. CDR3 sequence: CASSLALAGGPVEEQFF. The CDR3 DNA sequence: TGTGCCAGCAGCTTAGCCCTAGCGGGAGGCCCCGTGGAAGAGCAGTTCTTC.